Below, 24 T cell receptor beta chains from the same sample are listed, as sequenced in a study of long-term antiretroviral therapy in people with HIV. The run of the v3.0 immunoSEQ assay was at survey level. Profiling relied on immunoSEQ multiplex PCR, and the TCRdb table lists in-frame clones only, not all of them. The table lists 35,000 to 45,000 clones, roughly 87% of them singletons. Sample: unsorted PBMCs, taken 1 year after starting antiretroviral therapy. The source is a young man with HIV.

This chain connects TRBV4-1 to TRBJ2-7; TRBD1 matches at 9 bases. Germline V gene data show CDR1 as MGHRA and CDR2 as YSYEKL. CDR3 length: 14 residues. V shed 4 bases and J 3 bases; nucleotides not matched to a gene: 4. DNA of the CDR3: TGCGCCAGCAGCCCTGGGGACAGGGTCTACGAGCAGTACTTC. This translates into CASSPGDRVYEQYF.

This rearrangement joins TRBV5-1 to TRBJ2-7; TRBD1 is a possible D gene (6 bases). Trimming pared 1 base from V and 2 bases from J, leaving 7 bases between. The CDR3 spans 13 residues. Per germline, CDR1 SGHRS and CDR2 YFSETQ. The CDR3 region is CASSLTGPYEQYF. DNA of the CDR3: TGCGCCAGCAGCTTGACAGGGCCCTACGAGCAGTACTTC.

The chain is built from TRBV5-1 and TRBJ1-1; D gene uncertain. Trimming shortened V by 2 bases and J by 5 bases, and 10 bases separated the two germline ends. Per germline, CDR1 SGHRS and CDR2 YFSETQ. The CDR3 length is 13 residues. The CDR3 nucleotides are TGCGCCAGCAGCTTACTCCTTCGTACTGAAGCTTTCTTT. Translated: CASSLLLRTEAFF.

This sequence joins TRBV5-6 and TRBJ1-1; 7 bases fit TRBD1. CDR3 length equals 18 residues. The germline gives CDR1 SGHDT, CDR2 YYEEEE. Trimming took 4 bases from V and 0 from J; bases not matched to a gene: 15. The CDR3 coding sequence is TGTGCCAGCAGCCACTCACCTATACAGGGGTCCATGAACACTGAAGCTTTCTTT. Protein sequence: CASSHSPIQGSMNTEAFF.

V is TRBV10-1 and J is TRBJ2-7; D uncertain. The length of the CDR3 is 15 residues. CDR1 WNHNN and CDR2 SYGVQD come from the germline V gene (reference sequence). Trimming removed 0 bases from V and 5 bases from J, with 14 bases in between. The CDR3 bases are TGCGCCAGCAGTGAGTCGCAAGGGTTGGACCACGAGCAGTACTTC. Translation gives CASSESQGLDHEQYF.

This clone was seen only a few times. J is TRBJ1-4 and V is TRBV9; 7 bases map to TRBD1. Germline lookup yields CDR1 SGDLS and CDR2 YYNGEE. Trimming at V came to 0 bases and at J to 4 bases, leaving 12 bases not matched to a gene. The CDR3 covers 18 residues. CDR3 loop: CASSVGRQGFVGNEKLFF. CDR3 DNA sequence: TGTGCCAGCAGCGTAGGGAGACAGGGATTCGTTGGTAATGAAAAACTGTTTTTT.

V usage is TRBV7-6 and J usage is TRBJ1-1; 7 bases fit TRBD1. Looked up from germline, CDR1 is SGHVS and CDR2 is FNYEAQ. The CDR3 contains 13 residues. The V gene end was trimmed by 5 bases and the J gene end by 5 bases; junction bases not matched to a gene: 5. In DNA form, the CDR3 reads TGTGCCAGCAGCGTCGACAGGGCGACTGAAGCTTTCTTT. The encoded protein is CASSVDRATEAFF.

V gene TRBV10-3 combines with J gene TRBJ1-1; D call uncertain. Germline loops: CDR1 ENHRY, CDR2 SYGVKD. CDR3 length: 14 residues. V was cut by 4 bases and J by 6 bases, with 15 bases left in between. The CDR3 DNA reads as TGTGCCATCAGTGGTTATATTGCACCGGCTGAAGCTTTCTTT. Translated: CAISGYIAPAEAFF.

This chain uses TRBV27 with TRBJ2-1; tentatively, D is TRBD2 (6 bases). The CDR3 is made up of 13 amino acids. V dropped 4 bases and J dropped 15 bases, with 19 bases sitting between them. Germline V gives CDR1 MNHEY, CDR2 SMNVEV (reference sequence). CDR3 DNA sequence: TGTGCCAGCAGTTCCGGGACTCCCAACGATTGGTTCTTC. It yields the protein CASSSGTPNDWFF.

This chain links TRBV7-2 with TRBJ1-1; D is unresolved. The ends were cut back, 6 bases at V and 1 base at J, with 15 bases in the middle. CDR3 size: 15 residues. Germline CDR1 is SGHTA and CDR2 is FQGNSA. CDR3 sequence reads: CASSYSRRRNTEAFF. CDR3 coding DNA: TGTGCCAGCAGTTACAGTCGGCGAAGGAACACTGAAGCTTTCTTT.

The V call is TRBV6-1, the J call TRBJ2-7; TRBD1 aligns across 8 bases. Germline V gene lookup returns CDR1 MNHNS and CDR2 SASEGT. The CDR3 length is 13 residues. V trimming: 7 bases; J trimming: 5 bases; junction bases outside the gene matches: 7. CDR3 nucleotide sequence: TGTGCCAGCATGGCAGGGGGCATCAACGAGCAGTACTTC. It encodes CASMAGGINEQYF.

The genes are TRBV7-9 and TRBJ1-2; 7 bases map to TRBD1. Trimming at V came to 3 bases and at J to 13 bases, leaving 14 bases not matched to a gene. The CDR3 length is 14 residues. Germline-derived CDR1 and CDR2 are SEHNR and FQNEAQ (reference sequence). The CDR3: CASSLTTGPGQCTF. The CDR3 region has the DNA TGTGCCAGCAGCTTGACGACAGGGCCAGGCCAGTGCACCTTC.

This chain uses TRBV9 with TRBJ2-7; D not certain. The CDR3 is made up of 12 amino acids. Trimming took 0 bases from V and 3 from J, leaving 4 bases between them. Germline assignment: CDR1 SGDLS and CDR2 YYNGEE. The DNA for the CDR3 is TGTGCCAGCAGCGTAGATCACTACGAGCAGTACTTC. This encodes CASSVDHYEQYF.

The gene calls are TRBV4-1 and TRBJ1-1; perhaps TRBD1 as D (5 bases). Germline loops: CDR1 MGHRA, CDR2 YSYEKL. This CDR3 has 14 residues. The V end was cut by 0 bases, the J end by 1 base, with 6 bases between. The CDR3 nucleotides read TGCGCCAGCAGCCAAGATGGGGGGAACACTGAAGCTTTCTTT. Protein sequence: CASSQDGGNTEAFF.

In its sample, this clone was seen a few times. The chain employs TRBV27 and TRBJ1-2; D not certain. Trimming pared 5 bases from V and 8 bases from J, leaving 15 bases between. Germline V lookup: CDR1 MNHEY, CDR2 SMNVEV (reference sequence). The CDR3 runs to 13 residues. The CDR3 DNA sequence: TGTGCCAGCAGTCCCTCCAGGATGGGCGGCTACACCTTC. Encoded protein: CASSPSRMGGYTF.

V usage is TRBV5-1 and J usage is TRBJ1-2; no clear D gene. V was cut by 0 bases and J by 3 bases, with 12 bases left in between. The CDR3 loop spans 15 amino acids. CDR1 SGHRS and CDR2 YFSETQ come from the germline V gene. The CDR3 region is CASSLGPNRDYGYTF. In nucleotides, the CDR3 is TGCGCCAGCAGCTTGGGGCCAAACCGGGACTATGGCTACACCTTC.

This chain connects TRBV10-3 to TRBJ2-6; TRBD1 agrees at 12 bases. The V gene's germline CDR1 is ENHRY and CDR2 SYGVKD. The CDR3 contains 17 residues. J gave up 2 bases and V 7 bases, and 6 bases lay outside the gene matches. CDR3 residues: CAIKPGTGGPGANVLTF. CDR3 nucleotide sequence: TGTGCCATCAAACCAGGGACAGGGGGCCCTGGGGCCAACGTCCTGACTTTC.

The rearrangement uses TRBV6-5 and TRBJ2-7; 10 bases are a match to TRBD2. With 4 bases clipped from V and 1 base from J, the junction kept 1 base outside the gene matches. CDR1 and CDR2 from the germline V gene are MNHEY and SVGAGI. This CDR3 spans 14 amino acids. The DNA of the CDR3 is TGTGCCAGCAGTTGGACTAGCGGATCCTACGAGCAGTACTTC. Encoded protein: CASSWTSGSYEQYF.

The chain carries TRBV9 and TRBJ1-2; 9 bases match TRBD1. Trimming at V came to 3 bases and at J to 2 bases, leaving 11 bases not matched to a gene. Germline V lookup: CDR1 SGDLS, CDR2 YYNGEE. The CDR3 is 17 residues long. This CDR3 reads CASSDPTWTGENYGYTF. The CDR3, as DNA: TGTGCCAGCAGCGACCCGACCTGGACAGGGGAAAACTATGGCTACACCTTC.

V gene TRBV4-1 combines with J gene TRBJ1-5; D is ambiguous. Looked up from germline, CDR1 is MGHRA and CDR2 is YSYEKL. V was shortened by 0 bases and J by 0 bases, with 9 bases between the two germline ends. The CDR3 is made up of 16 amino acids. The CDR3 nucleotides read TGCGCCAGCAGCCAAGAAAGGGCCTATAGCAATCAGCCCCAGCATTTT. Translation: CASSQERAYSNQPQHF.

The rearrangement joins TRBV11-2 to TRBJ1-2; tentative D call: TRBD1 (5 bases). V gave up 0 bases and J gave up 8 bases, with 10 bases separating them. The CDR3 runs to 13 residues. Germline values: CDR1 SGHAT, CDR2 FQNNGV. The CDR3 here is CASSLERGDGYTF. The CDR3 DNA reads as TGTGCCAGCAGCTTAGAGCGAGGGGACGGCTACACCTTC. The full variable domain, completed using reference TRBV11-2 and TRBJ1-2, is EAGVAQSPRYKIIEKRQSVAFWCNPISGHATLYWYQQILGQGPKLLIQFQNNGVVDDSQLPKDRFSAERLKGVDSTLKIQPAKLEDSAVYLCASSLERGDGYTFGSGTRLTVV.

This sequence joins TRBV25-1 and TRBJ2-2; TRBD1 agrees at 7 bases. Germline lookup yields CDR1 MGHDK and CDR2 SYGVNS. The CDR3 totals 16 residues. Trimming took 6 bases from V and 5 from J; bases not matched to a gene: 12. CDR3 bases: TGTGCCAGCAGCGAAGTCCGGGACAGTTTGACCGGGGAGCTGTTTTTT. Its translation: CASSEVRDSLTGELFF.

The chain joins TRBV7-3 to TRBJ1-1, with a possible D match to TRBD1 (5 bases). The CDR3 contains 15 residues. Germline CDR1 is SGHTA and CDR2 is FQGTGA. Trimming removed 2 bases at V and 3 bases at J, with 13 bases between. This CDR3 is CASSLWQGPDTEAFF. Written as DNA, the CDR3 is TGTGCCAGCAGCTTATGGCAGGGTCCGGACACTGAAGCTTTCTTT.

The V and J genes are TRBV7-8 and TRBJ2-2, with D possibly being TRBD1 (5 bases). Germline CDR1 and CDR2: SGHVS and FQNEAQ. Trimming removed 10 bases at V and 5 bases at J, with 17 bases between. This CDR3 has 14 amino acids. CDR3: CATLKGKSTGELFF. The CDR3 coding sequence is TGTGCCACTTTGAAGGGGAAGTCTACCGGGGAGCTGTTTTTT.